Sequencing of this TCR beta chain was carried out in a study of blood T cell repertoires in COVID-19. Study-level information: PBMCs, B-cell-depleted T cells, or T cells provided the cDNA or gDNA that made up the material.

V was clipped by 2 bases and J by 0 bases, with 15 bases between them. CDR3 size: 17 residues. Germline CDR1 reads SGHVS; CDR2 reads FNYEAQ. In the study's own analysis: Using reference gene primer amplification, nucleated cell counts were estimated. Profiled with immunoSEQ multiplex PCR; TCRdb holds only in-frame clones, not every one. D and trimming come from the DNA, and the V and J calls and clone size come from that table. Altogether about 160,000 clones are present, approximately 83% being singletons, with the ten largest covering around 3.5%. The sequence was collected from a man between 65 and 85 years old with acute or convalescent COVID-19. The V gene is TRBV7-6, the J gene TRBJ2-3; D is unclear. The sequencing sample was made of peripheral blood. The CDR3 DNA follows: TGTGCCAGCAGCTTAATGGCTCGCGGAACTAGCACAGATACGCAGTATTTT. Its translation is CASSLMARGTSTDTQYF. The variable domain in full, with the rest retrieved from reference TRBV7-6 and TRBJ2-3, is GAGVSQSPRYKVTKRGQDVALRCDPISGHVSLYWYRQALGQGPEFLTYFNYEAQQDKSGLPNDRFSAERPEGSISTLTIQRTEQRDSAMYRCASSLMARGTSTDTQYFGPGTRLTVL.